This T cell receptor beta chain stems from a study of cytomegalovirus exposure and HLA in healthy donors. The V end lost 6 bases, the J end lost 6 bases, and 9 bases lay between the germline ends. The CDR3 has 11 residues. The germline CDR1 and CDR2 sequences are MNHEY and SVGAGI. The data were produced by immunoSEQ multiplex PCR, yet TCRdb's version contains in-frame clones alone and is incomplete. The sample records 150,000 to 200,000 clones, approximately 86% being singletons. The gene calls are TRBV6-5 and TRBJ2-7, with no clear D. Sequenced: PBMCs. The source of this sequence is a young man in good health and CMV-seropositive. The CDR3 sequence: CASRRTGEQYF. Here the CDR3 DNA reads TGTGCCAGCAGACGGACGGGCGAGCAGTACTTC.